The 18 T cell receptor beta chains listed next were all sequenced from one sample in a study of T cells in Graves' hyperthyroidism and ophthalmopathy. RNA transcripts provided the source from which TCR beta CDR3 regions were amplified. HTBI primers were used for first-round RT-PCR of the TCR CDR3. One entry per CDR3 protein results from TCRdb running MiXCR on the multiplex PCR reads. The data contain 37,000 or so distinct CDR3 sequences, around 50% of them singletons. The sample was blood. The receptor source for this set is a man between 35 and 55 years old with Graves' ophthalmopathy.

Concerning this clonotype: The junction departs from germline at one end; a sequencing error may be responsible. The chain recombines TRBV13 with TRBJ2-3; D uncertain. The V gene's germline CDR1 is PRHDT and CDR2 FYEKMQ (reference sequence). The CDR3 consists of 13 residues. CDR3 in DNA: TGTGCCGGCAGCTTAGGAAACACAGATGCGCAGTATTTT. Its translation: CAGSLGNTDAQYF.

This clonotype showed up just once. This rearrangement joins TRBV7-8 to TRBJ2-3, with TRBD2 matching over 7 bases. The V segment lost 2 bases and the J segment 2 bases; nucleotides outside the gene matches: 13. Germline CDR1 SGHVS, CDR2 FQNEAQ. This CDR3 is 18 amino acids long. CDR3 amino acids: CASSLLRRGVETTDTQYF. The CDR3 DNA sequence: TGTGCCAGCAGCTTATTACGCCGGGGGGTAGAGACCACAGATACGCAGTATTTT.

The chain's CDR3 is CASSQRKGGANVLTF. In DNA, the CDR3 is TGCGCCAGCAGCCAACGAAAGGGTGGGGCCAACGTCCTGACTTTC. J is TRBJ2-6 and V is TRBV4-1, with D unclear. Germline assignment: CDR1 MGHRA and CDR2 YSYEKL. The V gene lost 2 bases and the J gene lost 3 bases, with 8 bases spanning the gap. CDR3 length: 15 residues.

The chain links TRBV7-6 to TRBJ1-6, with 9 bases matching TRBD1. The CDR3 spans 15 residues. From germline, CDR1 is SGHVS and CDR2 FNYEAQ. Unmatched junction bases numbered 9, after V lost 5 bases and J lost 10 bases. Here the CDR3 reads CASSLGTGRGSPLHF. The CDR3 bases are TGTGCCAGCAGCCTAGGGACAGGGAGAGGATCACCCCTCCACTTT.

The chain couples TRBV11-2 to TRBJ1-3, with D possibly matching TRBD1 (5 bases). Germline V gene lookup returns CDR1 SGHAT and CDR2 FQNNGV. V dropped 3 bases and J dropped 8 bases, with 8 bases sitting between them. This CDR3 region has 12 residues. CDR3 nucleotide sequence: TGTGCCAGCAGCTTTTGGGGGGACACCATATATTTT. Amino acids: CASSFWGDTIYF.

This clonotype was recorded at least ten times. V gene TRBV10-3 combines with J gene TRBJ2-7; a possible D gene is TRBD1 (5 bases). This CDR3 contains 15 residues. V shed 4 bases and J shed 4 bases, with 17 bases lying between them. Germline CDR1 ENHRY, CDR2 SYGVKD. DNA for the CDR3: TGTGCCATCAGTGCCCCTAGGGGCACCCCGTACGAGCAGTACTTC. Its translation: CAISAPRGTPYEQYF.

In its sample, this clonotype was seen many times. The chain combines TRBV5-4 with TRBJ2-1, with D uncertain. The germline CDR1 and CDR2 sequences are SGHNT and YYREEE (reference sequence). CDR3 size: 13 residues. The V end lost 2 bases, the J end lost 7 bases, and 10 bases lay between the germline ends. CDR3 region: CASSLGPENEQFF. CDR3 coding DNA: TGTGCCAGCAGCTTAGGGCCTGAAAATGAGCAGTTCTTC.

The chain joins TRBV7-3 to TRBJ2-3; 7 nucleotides agree with TRBD1. V lost 0 bases and J lost 6; bases outside the gene matches: 0. The V gene's germline CDR1 is SGHTA and CDR2 FQGTGA. This CDR3 has 13 residues. The CDR3 loop reads CASSLTGGDTQYF. CDR3 DNA sequence: TGTGCCAGCAGCTTAACAGGGGGCGATACGCAGTATTTT.

This clonotype qualifies as medium-sized. The rearrangement uses TRBV19 and TRBJ2-1; 11 nucleotides agree with TRBD1. Germline-derived CDR1 and CDR2 are LNHDA and SQIVND (reference sequence). The CDR3 runs to 15 residues. Trimming at V came to 6 bases and at J to 7 bases, leaving 8 bases not matched to a gene. The CDR3 bases are TGTGCCAGTAGCGAAGGGACAGGGGGTAGGAATGAGCAGTTCTTC. Translating it yields CASSEGTGGRNEQFF.

The rearrangement uses TRBV18 and TRBJ1-1; weak D call: TRBD1 (5 bases). The CDR3 runs 12 residues. V was clipped by 5 bases and J by 8 bases, with 12 bases between them. CDR1 KGHSH and CDR2 LQKENI come from the germline V gene. The CDR3 region is CASSSRDREAFF. As DNA, the CDR3 is TGTGCCAGCTCATCCAGGGACCGAGAAGCTTTCTTT.

The genes are TRBV9 and TRBJ1-1, with D unclear. This CDR3 comprises 17 residues. The V end was cut by 4 bases, the J end by 2 bases, with 21 bases between. In germline, CDR1 is SGDLS, CDR2 YYNGEE. In DNA form, the CDR3 reads TGTGCCAGCAGCCCAGCGGTGGAGGCGCTCGGAAACACTGAAGCTTTCTTT. Its protein product is CASSPAVEALGNTEAFF.

The chain recombines TRBV20-1 with TRBJ2-7; 11 bases are a match to TRBD1. The trim removed 4 bases at V and 2 bases at J, leaving 7 bases unmatched. The CDR3 runs to 15 residues. Germline CDR1 is DFQATT and CDR2 is SNEGSKA (reference sequence). CDR3 bases: TGCAGTGCTACAAACCCGGGACAGGGGGCCTACGAGCAGTACTTC. It encodes CSATNPGQGAYEQYF.

On this clonotype: Compared with germline, one end of the junction differs, possibly owing to a read error. The chain has TRBV18 and TRBJ1-4; maybe TRBD1 (6 bases). The germline V gene has CDR1 KGHSH and CDR2 LQKENI. This CDR3 has 15 residues. CDR3 bases: TGTGCCAGCTCACCACCGAACAGGGTGGATGAAATACTGTTTTTT. Protein product: CASSPPNRVDEILFF.

This clonotype rates as medium-sized (0.01 to 0.1%). CDR3 DNA: TGCAGTGCTAGGATGGGGCAGGGCAATCAGCCCCAGCATTTT. Amino acids: CSARMGQGNQPQHF. The V call is TRBV20-1, the J call TRBJ1-5; tentative D call: TRBD1 (5 bases). This CDR3 has 14 residues. The V end lost 3 bases, the J end lost 2 bases, and 11 bases lay between the germline ends. The germline V gene encodes CDR1 DFQATT and CDR2 SNEGSKA (reference sequence).

Comments on this clonotype: Lacking the conserved final phenylalanine or tryptophan, this CDR3 likely reflects a read error. This chain connects TRBV18 to TRBJ2-7; TRBD1 matches 7 bases. This CDR3 is 20 amino acids long. In germline, CDR1 is KGHSH, CDR2 LQKENI. V lost 3 bases, J lost 0 bases, and 20 bases stayed unmatched. CDR3 sequence reads: CASSPTSRGFTGDSSYEQYI. In DNA form, the CDR3 reads TGTGCCAGCTCACCTACCTCCCGTGGGTTTACAGGGGATTCCTCCTACGAGCAGTACATC.

The table lists this clonotype with many counts. J is TRBJ2-1 and V is TRBV10-1, with D possibly being TRBD1 or TRBD2 (6 bases each). Germline CDR1 and CDR2: WNHNN and SYGVQD (reference sequence). CDR3 length: 13 amino acids. Trimming took off 5 bases at V and 6 bases at J, with 11 bases between the two ends. In nucleotides, the CDR3 is TGCGCCAGCAGTCTGGGGGGCCGCAATGAGCAGTTCTTC. Residues: CASSLGGRNEQFF.

The V and J genes are TRBV10-2 and TRBJ2-7; TRBD1 or TRBD2 may be the D gene (6 bases each). V was pared by 5 bases and J by 6 bases, with 20 bases between. Germline CDR1 is WSHSY and CDR2 is SAAADI. This CDR3 is built from 15 residues. CDR3 nucleotides: TGCGCCAGCAGTCAAGGGGGGTCAACTTTAAGCGAGCAGTACTTC. Translation: CASSQGGSTLSEQYF.

This clonotype has ten or more counts. The chain joins TRBV4-2 to TRBJ2-1; D may match TRBD1 or TRBD2 (5 bases each). The CDR3 is 13 amino acids. Per germline, CDR1 LGHNA and CDR2 YNFKEQ. The V end lost 1 base, the J end lost 7 bases, and 8 bases lay between the germline ends. The CDR3 spells CASSQGGWNEQFF. The CDR3 DNA reads TGTGCCAGCAGCCAAGGGGGGTGGAATGAGCAGTTCTTC.